This TCR beta chain came from a study of metastatic and nonmetastatic thyroid tumors. CDR1 and CDR2 (germline): PRHDT, FYEKMQ (reference sequence). This CDR3 comprises 14 residues. V was clipped by 10 bases and J by 4 bases, with 17 bases between them. Study-wide findings and caveats: Reports indicated that malignant thyroid tumors showed significantly higher TCR beta diversity than benign nodules did, in blood and tumor.

Ahead of thyroid surgery, no patient had received treatment of any kind. Under the authors' procedure: It was from CDR3 differences across clinicopathological groups that a distant-metastasis classifier for papillary thyroid cancer was built. TCRdb reprocessed the PCR reads using MiXCR. These V and J calls originate from TCRdb's pipeline instead of the authors' own analysis. The sample comprises over 20,000 clones, around 15% of which are singletons, and about 9.4% rests with the top ten. This clone was observed many times. Its antigen is still unknown. The chain is built from TRBV13 and TRBJ1-3, with D maybe TRBD1 (5 bases). The TCR was taken from a female donor with papillary thyroid cancer or a benign thyroid nodule (not recorded which). Some clones in this sample may be carry-over from other donors' samples. Material for sequencing was tumor tissue. The CDR3 region has the DNA TGTGCCACTGAACGGAGGGGAGCCGGAAACACCATATATTTT. Protein product: CATERRGAGNTIYF.